The clone carrying this T cell receptor beta chain was detected only a few times. The data were taken from a study of CD8+CD57+ T cells in acquired aplastic anemia. Overall study: Sorting CD4+ and CD8+ cells gave DNA averaging approximately 2.9 ug.

The CDR3 loop spans 12 amino acids. The germline V and J ends were trimmed by 0 bases and 4 bases, with 1 base remaining between them. The germline gives CDR1 SNHLY, CDR2 FYNNEI. Genomic DNA acted as the template from which TCR beta VDJ combination and CDR3 sequence profiling were carried out. TCRdb independently ran MiXCR on the reads; one entry per CDR3 protein. The sample has about 270,000 distinct CDR3 sequences; approximately 57% are singletons. Source material: sorted CD4+, CD8+, or CD8+CD57+ T cells (not recorded which) from PBMCs. This clonotype was sampled from a human donor with severe aplastic anemia or a healthy control (not recorded which). This chain joins TRBV2 and TRBJ1-5; D call uncertain. The CDR3 spells CASSEANQPQHF. The CDR3 bases are TGTGCCAGCAGTGAAGCTAATCAGCCCCAGCATTTT. Complete variable domain (other parts from reference TRBV2 and TRBJ1-5): EPEVTQTPSHQVTQMGQEVILRCVPISNHLYFYWYRQILGQKVEFLVSFYNNEISEKSEIFDDQFSVERPDGSNFTLKIRSTKLEDSAMYFCASSEANQPQHFGDGTRLSIL.